This record looks at one T cell receptor (beta chain) sequence and its context. This record belongs to a study of blood T cell repertoires in COVID-19. Participants spanned ages about 18 to 100 years and resided in 24 US areas. Participant-given clinical history determined each cohort assignment. A PCR-confirmed or clinician-diagnosed COVID-19 case had contacted exposed participants within 2 weeks of entry. As processed by the authors: From reference gene primer amplification, estimates of nucleated cell counts were derived. The assay was immunoSEQ multiplex PCR, and TCRdb's table has in-frame clones only and misses some. V, J and clone size are taken as reported in that table, and D and trimming were inferred from the DNA itself. The sample shows hundreds of thousands of clones, around nine tenths of them seen only once. J gave up 4 bases and V 3 bases, and 1 base lay outside the gene matches. CDR1 SGHNT and CDR2 YYREEE come from the germline V gene (reference sequence). The CDR3 runs to 13 residues.

The TCR originated in a woman aged 18-29 years who had been exposed to COVID-19. The source material was PBMCs or T cells enriched from blood (not recorded which). The V gene is TRBV5-4, the J gene TRBJ1-1; 9 bases map to TRBD1. The CDR3 here is CASSSDRGTEAFF. In DNA form, the CDR3 reads TGTGCCAGCAGCTCGGACAGGGGCACTGAAGCTTTCTTT.